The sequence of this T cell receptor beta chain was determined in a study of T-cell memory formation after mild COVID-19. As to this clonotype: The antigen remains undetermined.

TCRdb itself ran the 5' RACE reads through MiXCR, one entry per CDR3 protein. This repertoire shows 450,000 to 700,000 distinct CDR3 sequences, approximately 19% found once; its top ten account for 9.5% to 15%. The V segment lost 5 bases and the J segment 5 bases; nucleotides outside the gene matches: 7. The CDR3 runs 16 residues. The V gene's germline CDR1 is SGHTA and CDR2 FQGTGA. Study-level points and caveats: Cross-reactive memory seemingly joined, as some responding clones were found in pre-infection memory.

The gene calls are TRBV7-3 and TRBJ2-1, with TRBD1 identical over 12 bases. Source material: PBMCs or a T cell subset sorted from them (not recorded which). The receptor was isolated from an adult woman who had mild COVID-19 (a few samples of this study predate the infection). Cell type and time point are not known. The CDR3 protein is CASSPGTGGAHNEQFF. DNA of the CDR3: TGTGCCAGCAGCCCCGGGACAGGGGGCGCCCACAATGAGCAGTTCTTC.